Listed below are T cell receptor beta chains from one sample, sequenced in a study of radiation and T cells in renal cell carcinoma. Clones were read by immunoSEQ multiplex PCR, and TCRdb kept only the in-frame ones, dropping some. The table includes 55,000 to 65,000 clones, approximately 84% detected once. The sequencing used blood, collected from a patient whose treatment included radiotherapy and nephrectomy. Every receptor here comes from a man aged 60-69 years with renal cell carcinoma. The CDR3 runs from the conserved cysteine through the conserved F or W. D genes are given only for firm matches.

V gene: TRBV7-8; J gene: TRBJ1-5; D gene: -; CDR3 protein: CASSLARHLSNQPQHF
V gene: TRBV7-2; J gene: TRBJ1-1; D gene: -; CDR3 protein: CASSLVVGVLEVEAFF
V gene: TRBV9; J gene: TRBJ2-7; D gene: TRBD2; CDR3 protein: CASSATSVNSYEQYF
V gene: TRBV29-1; J gene: TRBJ1-1; D gene: -; CDR3 protein: CSVVRRNTEAFF
V gene: TRBV6-5; J gene: TRBJ2-5; D gene: -; CDR3 protein: CASTEDPARETQYF
V gene: TRBV11-2; J gene: TRBJ1-3; D gene: -; CDR3 protein: CASSWDQFSGNTIYF
V gene: TRBV10-3; J gene: TRBJ2-1; D gene: -; CDR3 protein: CAISESGTGSYNEQFF
V gene: TRBV6-1; J gene: TRBJ2-1; D gene: TRBD1; CDR3 protein: CASSEPTGVRGNEQFF
V gene: TRBV19; J gene: TRBJ1-4; D gene: -; CDR3 protein: CASSRTGGYEKLFF
V gene: TRBV6-5; J gene: TRBJ2-1; D gene: TRBD2; CDR3 protein: CASSFLAGGYNEQFF
V gene: TRBV9; J gene: TRBJ1-1; D gene: -; CDR3 protein: CASSVDQMTEAFF
V gene: TRBV13; J gene: TRBJ2-5; D gene: TRBD2; CDR3 protein: CASSERTSGSRGETQYF
V gene: TRBV6-1; J gene: TRBJ2-7; D gene: TRBD2; CDR3 protein: CASSGGGPDPYEQYF
V gene: TRBV9; J gene: TRBJ2-1; D gene: -; CDR3 protein: CASSVGDRVSGSRNEQFF
V gene: TRBV6-1; J gene: TRBJ1-5; D gene: -; CDR3 protein: CASDVQNYSNQPQHF
V gene: TRBV5-1; J gene: TRBJ1-1; D gene: TRBD1; CDR3 protein: CASSLDRGWNTEAFF
V gene: TRBV6-1; J gene: TRBJ2-5; D gene: TRBD1; CDR3 protein: CASTGQGLVETQYF
V gene: TRBV7-9; J gene: TRBJ2-7; D gene: -; CDR3 protein: CASSLVVGFPYEQYF
V gene: TRBV9; J gene: TRBJ2-3; D gene: TRBD1; CDR3 protein: CASSVVQGPPDTQYF
V gene: TRBV4-3; J gene: TRBJ1-6; D gene: -; CDR3 protein: CASSQGHGWAPLHF
V gene: TRBV2; J gene: TRBJ2-4; D gene: -; CDR3 protein: CASSERAVKNIQYF
V gene: TRBV7-8; J gene: TRBJ2-5; D gene: -; CDR3 protein: CASSLALREETQYF
V gene: TRBV30; J gene: TRBJ1-3; D gene: -; CDR3 protein: CAWTSEGNTIYF
V gene: TRBV4-3; J gene: TRBJ1-6; D gene: -; CDR3 protein: CASSQENPGATYNSPLHF
V gene: TRBV5-1; J gene: TRBJ2-7; D gene: TRBD1; CDR3 protein: CASSPLDRVGEQYF
V gene: TRBV7-7; J gene: TRBJ2-5; D gene: -; CDR3 protein: CASSSTNFQETQYF
V gene: TRBV5-6; J gene: TRBJ2-2; D gene: -; CDR3 protein: CASSLLTGGMSGELFF
V gene: TRBV6-1; J gene: TRBJ2-5; D gene: TRBD2; CDR3 protein: CASSTGTRRETQYF
V gene: TRBV2; J gene: TRBJ2-1; D gene: -; CDR3 protein: CASGDSTSYNEQFF
V gene: TRBV6-4; J gene: TRBJ1-5; D gene: TRBD1; CDR3 protein: CASSETGGSQPQHF
V gene: TRBV2; J gene: TRBJ1-3; D gene: -; CDR3 protein: CASSELSWDTIRSSGNTIYF
V gene: TRBV7-3; J gene: TRBJ2-5; D gene: -; CDR3 protein: CASRAGQFPRETQYF